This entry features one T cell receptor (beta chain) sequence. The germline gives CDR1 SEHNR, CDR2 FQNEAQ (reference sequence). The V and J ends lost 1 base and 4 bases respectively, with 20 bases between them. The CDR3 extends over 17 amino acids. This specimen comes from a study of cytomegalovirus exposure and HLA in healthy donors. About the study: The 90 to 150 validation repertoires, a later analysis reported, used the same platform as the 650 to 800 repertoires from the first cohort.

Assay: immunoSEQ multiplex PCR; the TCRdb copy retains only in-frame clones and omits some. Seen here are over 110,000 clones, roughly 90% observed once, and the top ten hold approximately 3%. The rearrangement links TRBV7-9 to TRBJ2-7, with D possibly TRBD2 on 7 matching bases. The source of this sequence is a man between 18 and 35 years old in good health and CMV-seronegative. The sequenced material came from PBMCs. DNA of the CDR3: TGTGCCAGCAGCTTAGGAGGAGGGGGGGCGGATCGTTACGAGCAGTACTTC. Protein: CASSLGGGGADRYEQYF.